The text below deals with one TCR beta chain. The antigen it binds to is not known. Within one base of it there is no much larger clone, and no base qualities were kept. According to the study, the label for this sample's time point signals: less than 7 months of natalizumab therapy. The treatment or condition label, as the study defines it: on natalizumab therapy at sampling. All listed patients had previously received interferon beta, and all PML patients were female. Blood samples for T1 were taken at 6 months of natalizumab therapy, and blood samples for T2 were taken at 12 months of natalizumab therapy. Ficoll-Hypaque density gradient centrifugation was used to isolate peripheral blood mononuclear cells. These data originate in a study of multiple sclerosis patients with progressive multifocal leukoencephalopathy (dated by TCRdb to the late 2010s). At the level of the whole study: The study examined peripheral T and B cells of MS patients who developed PML (4 under natalizumab, 1 after alemtuzumab) and treated patients who did not. Two natalizumab-treated patients who later developed PML were followed longitudinally from before therapy through 6 and 12 months to PML onset. The goal of the study was to detect any JC virus-specific or public T-cell expansions that arose at the time of PML onset. What the work shows at the level of the full study, not this receptor alone: Only peripheral blood was analyzed, although cerebrospinal fluid or brain lymphocytes might be more informative for natalizumab-associated PML. Although TRB clones above 0.5% frequency turned up only in PML patients, the clones expanded at PML onset were already present before and during natalizumab therapy. Because of the small, descriptive cohort, whether findings reflect JC virus infection or general immunocompromise remained unclear. When PML developed, neither common TRBV or TRBJ gene usage nor preferential TRBV-TRBJ pairings were detected. In most PML patients, lower normalized Shannon entropy suggested less diverse TRB repertoires, while the natalizumab-treated controls had values close to 1.

The library came from the immunoSEQ multiplex PCR assay. Synthetic inline TR CDR3 controls covering all V-J pairings were spiked into each PCR to estimate template counts and remove amplification bias. Reads went through processing to reduce amplification and sequencing bias, and quantification was done against synthetic TR CDR3 analogs. The original pipeline was this. In ImmunoSEQ Analyzer, raw data were processed so that out-of-frame sequences and CDR3s with stop codons were removed, with gene names following IMGT nomenclature. Normalized Shannon entropy, defined as 1 minus Pielou's evenness, was used to summarize repertoire diversity. Only TRB sequences sharing the V gene, the J gene and the CDR3 were counted as identical. Public PML clonotypes were CDR3s shared by two or more PML-onset samples but absent earlier, in controls, and in public databases. Skylign with the observed count method was used to analyze CDR3 amino acid composition at each position. The clones in this table, taken by TCRdb from immuneACCESS, are in-frame only. Not every clone is retained; where verified, under half of the shortfall comes from an unresolved V gene, and the cause of the rest is unknown. V, J and clone size were drawn from that table, and D and trimming were deduced from the DNA. Present in this sample are under 30,000 clones, just under 90% of which were seen just once. The ten largest clones take up about 1.6% of the sample.

Measured from the cysteine to the phenylalanine, the CDR3 is 14 residues long. CDR3 DNA only is kept here, 42 bases in frame from base 1. CDR1 SNHLY and CDR2 FYNNEI were looked up in the germline V gene. V lost 6 bases and J lost 8 bases; the stretch between them is 16 bases long. Sequenced here: PBMCs, sampled from a patient treated with natalizumab. The source is a human donor with multiple sclerosis. The chain is made from TRBV2 and TRBJ1-4, with no reliable assignment of the D segment. The sequenced DNA is TGTGCCAGCAGGCCGGACGCCCTCTTGGAAAAACTGTTTTTT. It encodes CASRPDALLEKLFF.